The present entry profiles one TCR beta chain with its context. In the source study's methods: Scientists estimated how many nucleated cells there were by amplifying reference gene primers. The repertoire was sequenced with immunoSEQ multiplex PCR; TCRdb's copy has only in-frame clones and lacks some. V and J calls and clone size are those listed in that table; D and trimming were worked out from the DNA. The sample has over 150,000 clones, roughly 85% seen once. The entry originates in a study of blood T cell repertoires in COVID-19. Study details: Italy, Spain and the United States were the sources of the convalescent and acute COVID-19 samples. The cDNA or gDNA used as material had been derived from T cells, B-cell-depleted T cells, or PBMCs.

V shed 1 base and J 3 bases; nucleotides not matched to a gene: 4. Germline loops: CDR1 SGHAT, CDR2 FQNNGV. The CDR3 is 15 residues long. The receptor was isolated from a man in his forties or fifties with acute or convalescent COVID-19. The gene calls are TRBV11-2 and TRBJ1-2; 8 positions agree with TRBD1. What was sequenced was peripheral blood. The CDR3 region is CASSLGHRGDYGYTF. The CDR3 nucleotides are TGTGCCAGCAGCTTAGGCCACAGGGGGGACTATGGCTACACCTTC.